The source of this TCR beta chain is a study of OX40 agonist ivuxolimab in advanced cancers. CDR1 is SGHNT, CDR2 YENEEA, per germline. The CDR3 extends over 13 amino acids. The V and J ends lost 5 bases and 4 bases respectively, with 11 bases between them. This table comes from immunoSEQ multiplex PCR, and its TCRdb copy is limited to in-frame clones, with some not included. The sample lists 45,000 to 70,000 clones, around 84% occurring once. The receptor comes from an adult with an advanced solid tumor such as melanoma, head and neck, liver or kidney cancer. J is TRBJ1-1 and V is TRBV11-3; D is uncertain. The sequencing used CD4+ or CD8+ T cells sorted from blood, collected in a trial of the OX40 agonist ivuxolimab. Here the CDR3 DNA reads TGTGCCAGCAGCAGCCGGGAGGGCACTGAAGCTTTCTTT. Its translation: CASSSREGTEAFF.